These 26 T cell receptor beta chains share one sample of origin, sequenced in a study of tumor-infiltrating lymphocytes in primary liver carcinoma (TCRdb year 2017). Blood RNA was extracted from unsorted whole blood with TRIzol reagent; germline DNA came from the DNeasy Blood & Tissue kit. The reads were generated on an Illumina HiSeq 2500. A constant-region primer and ProtoScript II reverse transcriptase were used to reverse-transcribe TCRbeta-specific cDNA from 500 ng total RNA. Three nested multiplex PCR rounds, following a slightly modified ARM-PCR procedure, were used to build the TCRbeta libraries. Multiplex TRBV1-TRBV30 forward primers and a Cbeta reverse primer were used in the first two PCR rounds, each of which was run for about 10 cycles. TCRdb trimmed the raw reads at Q25, called clones with MiXCR and kept productive beta chains. CDR3 protein duplicates are merged, each entry listing the most common genes and DNA. A total of about 200,000 distinct CDR3 sequences appear in this sample, approximately 65% of them only once. The ten largest account for about 7.1% of the sample.

Sequenced: peripheral blood. The receptors were gathered from a woman in her sixties with primary liver carcinoma and hepatitis B virus infection.

Regarding this clonotype: A much larger clone differs from this one at a single base, so this may be a read error. The rearrangement links TRBV12-5 to TRBJ2-4; 15 bases are shared with TRBD2. The CDR3 consists of 17 residues. Trimming took 7 bases from V and 7 from J; bases not matched to a gene: 11. CDR1 is LGHNT and CDR2 is FRNRAP in the germline V gene. CDR3 coding DNA: TGTGCTAGTGCCCGGACTAGCGGGAGGGCTTCCACCAACATTCAGTACTTC. It encodes CASARTSGRASTNIQYF.

This clonotype was seen many times. V is TRBV6-1 and J is TRBJ2-1, with TRBD1 matching over 8 bases. The germline V gene has CDR1 MNHNS and CDR2 SASEGT. This CDR3 region has 14 residues. V lost 3 bases to trimming and J lost 9 bases; unmatched junction nucleotides: 7. This CDR3 is CASSEQQGVSEQFF. The CDR3 bases are TGTGCCAGCAGTGAGCAACAGGGGGTTTCTGAGCAGTTCTTC.

The V call is TRBV5-1, the J call TRBJ2-7, with D perhaps TRBD1 (6 bases). This CDR3 has 19 residues. Germline V CDR1 and CDR2: SGHRS, YFSETQ. V was shortened by 0 bases and J by 6 bases, with 28 bases between the two germline ends. The CDR3 coding sequence is TGCGCCAGCAGCTTGGCCAGTCGCAGTTGGTCAGGGGCTCTCGGCGAGCAGTACTTC. Translating gives CASSLASRSWSGALGEQYF.

This clonotype was seen just once. The DNA for the CDR3 is TGTGCCAGCAGTCCCTGGGACAGGGCAACAGATACGCAGTATTTT. It yields the protein CASSPWDRATDTQYF. The chain joins TRBV6-6 to TRBJ2-3; 9 bases are a match to TRBD1. The germline gives CDR1 MNHNY, CDR2 SVGAGI (reference sequence). The ends lost 5 bases at V and 3 bases at J; junction bases unmatched: 6. The CDR3 is made up of 15 amino acids.

The sample holds many counts of this clonotype. V usage is TRBV5-6 and J usage is TRBJ2-6, with 9 bases that match TRBD1. J gave up 2 bases and V 3 bases, and 9 bases lay outside the gene matches. The CDR3 consists of 18 residues. Germline CDR1 SGHDT, CDR2 YYEEEE. CDR3: CASSSSGQGFPGANVLTF. For the CDR3, the DNA is TGTGCCAGCAGCTCTTCGGGACAGGGCTTTCCTGGGGCCAACGTCCTGACTTTC.

The chain couples TRBV11-2 to TRBJ1-1; D not resolved. Germline values: CDR1 SGHAT, CDR2 FQNNGV. CDR3 length: 15 amino acids. Trimming shortened V by 5 bases and J by 2 bases, and 15 bases separated the two germline ends. CDR3 residues: CASSRRHQQNTEAFF. As DNA, the CDR3 is TGTGCCAGCAGCCGTAGACACCAGCAAAACACTGAAGCTTTCTTT.

Regarding this clonotype: An end of the junction does not agree with germline; a read error may underlie this. In DNA, the CDR3 is TGTGCCAGCAGTCCTCTAGGAGGGGGGATACCACCGGAAGCGACCTACAAAGAGCAGTTCTTC. Protein sequence: CASSPLGGGIPPEATYKEQFF. V gene TRBV11-1 combines with J gene TRBJ2-1, with D perhaps matching TRBD1 or TRBD2 (6 bases each). The CDR3 sequence is 21 residues long. The germline CDR1 and CDR2 sequences are SGHAT and FQDESV (reference sequence). Full variable domain (remainder filled in from reference TRBV11-1 and TRBJ2-1): EAEVAQSPRYKITEKSQAVAFWCDPISGHATLYWYRQILGQGPELLVQFQDESVVDDSQLPKDRFSAERLKGVDSTLKIQPAELGDSAMYLCASSPLGGGIPPEATYKEQFFGPGTRLTVL.

V usage is TRBV11-2 and J usage is TRBJ1-1; D is uncertain. The CDR3 consists of 15 residues. In germline, CDR1 is SGHAT, CDR2 FQNNGV. V was pared by 3 bases and J by 0 bases, with 11 bases between. CDR3 sequence (DNA): TGTGCCAGCAGCTTCCACGGTCTGATGAACACTGAAGCTTTCTTT. Its protein is CASSFHGLMNTEAFF.

V is TRBV5-1 and J is TRBJ2-1, with TRBD2 identical over 7 bases. Germline V gives CDR1 SGHRS, CDR2 YFSETQ. V lost 1 base to trimming and J lost 8 bases; unmatched junction nucleotides: 9. The CDR3 extends over 15 amino acids. The CDR3 loop is CASSLRGSDFYEQFF. The CDR3 nucleotides read TGCGCCAGCAGCTTGCGCGGGAGTGATTTCTATGAGCAGTTCTTC.

This chain joins TRBV7-9 and TRBJ1-2, with a possible D match to TRBD1 (5 bases). This CDR3 comprises 13 residues. CDR1 is SEHNR and CDR2 is FQNEAQ in the germline V gene (reference sequence). V was cut by 5 bases and J by 9 bases, with 16 bases left in between. CDR3 loop: CASSVRESGCYTF. In DNA form, the CDR3 reads TGTGCCAGCAGCGTCAGGGAGTCAGGCTGCTACACCTTC.

Comment on this clonotype: Relative to the germline gene, one junction end is altered; a read error may explain this. The chain employs TRBV11-3 and TRBJ2-7; a possible D gene is TRBD2 (6 bases). Germline V gives CDR1 SGHNT, CDR2 YENEEA. The CDR3 loop spans 14 amino acids. The CDR3 coding sequence is TGTGCCACCAGCTCGGCCGGGAGCTCCTACGTGCAGTACTTC. Translated: CATSSAGSSYVQYF. Looking up the rest from reference TRBV11-3 and TRBJ2-7 gives the full variable domain: EAGVVQSPRYKIIEKKQPVAFWCNPISGHNTLYWYLQNLGQGPELLIRYENEEAVDDSQLPKDRFSAERLKGVDSTLKIQPAELGDSAVYLCATSSAGSSYVQYFGPGTRLTVT.

The chain carries TRBV7-9 and TRBJ1-2, with D tentatively TRBD1 (5 bases). The CDR3 is 13 residues long. V shed 3 bases and J shed 7 bases, with 12 bases lying between them. In germline, CDR1 is SEHNR, CDR2 FQNEAQ (reference sequence). As DNA, the CDR3 is TGTGCCAGCAGCTTTGGGGAAGGGGCTGGCTACACCTTC. The encoded protein is CASSFGEGAGYTF.

Remarks on this clonotype: This may arise from a read error, as a much more abundant clone is one base away. The chain uses TRBV6-5 and TRBJ1-2; 8 nucleotides match TRBD1. Germline loops: CDR1 MNHEY, CDR2 SVGAGI. This CDR3 contains 15 residues. This CDR3 reads CASNYSGAGGPGYTF. CDR3 DNA: TGTGCCAGCAATTACTCGGGCGCAGGGGGCCCTGGCTACACCTTC.

This clonotype appeared many times. The chain has TRBV6-6 and TRBJ1-3; TRBD1 matches at 7 bases. CDR3 length equals 14 residues. CDR1 is MNHNY and CDR2 is SVGAGI in the germline V gene (reference sequence). V lost 5 bases to trimming and J lost 4 bases; unmatched junction nucleotides: 5. CDR3 amino acids: CASSTRDSGNTIYF. The DNA of the CDR3 is TGTGCCAGCAGTACCCGGGACAGCGGAAACACCATATATTTT.

To note about this clonotype: A much larger clone lies one base from this, so it may be a read error. The chain joins TRBV10-2 to TRBJ1-1; 9 bases map to TRBD1. The CDR3 runs 14 residues. Germline assignment: CDR1 WSHSY and CDR2 SAAADI. CDR3 DNA: TGCGCCAGCAGGTTACAGGGGGCGAACACTGAAGTTTTCTTT. Translation gives CASRLQGANTEVFF.

The chain carries TRBV12-3 or TRBV12-4 and TRBJ1-3, with a tentative D call TRBD1 (6 bases). CDR3 length: 14 amino acids. CDR3 bases: TGTACCAACATACAGGGTACCTCTGGAAACACCATATATTTT. Translating gives CTNIQGTSGNTIYF.

V usage is TRBV5-6 and J usage is TRBJ2-1; no definite D call. V was shortened by 0 bases and J by 2 bases, with 12 bases between the two germline ends. Germline CDR1 reads SGHDT; CDR2 reads YYEEEE. The CDR3 extends over 16 amino acids. The CDR3 DNA is TGTGCCAGCAGCTTGGTAAGGGCTACTGCCTACAATGAGCAGTTCTTC. Translating it yields CASSLVRATAYNEQFF.

This clonotype came up many times. The rearrangement uses TRBV12-3 or TRBV12-4 and TRBJ2-7, with 11 bases lining up with TRBD2. The CDR3 is 14 amino acids. Germline trimming cut 6 bases from V and 5 bases from J; bases unmatched to any gene: 6. CDR3 amino acids: CASRIAGGSNEQYF. For the CDR3, the DNA is TGTGCCAGCAGGATAGCGGGAGGGAGCAACGAGCAGTACTTC.

In its sample, this clonotype was seen a few times. Relative to the germline gene, one junction end is altered; a read error may explain this. The CDR3 coding sequence is TGTGTCAGCAGTCGGGACGTACAGCCCCAGCATTTT. Amino acids: CVSSRDVQPQHF. The chain links TRBV12-3 or TRBV12-4 to TRBJ1-5; tentatively, D is TRBD1 (5 bases). This CDR3 contains 12 residues.

This clonotype was counted a single time. One end of the junction varies from germline; a read error may be responsible. This chain links TRBV11-1 with TRBJ2-2; a possible D gene is TRBD2 (5 bases). Germline V lookup: CDR1 SGHAT, CDR2 FQDESV (reference sequence). This CDR3 is 13 amino acids long. CDR3 DNA sequence: TGTACCAGCAGCTTTCGCTACACCGGGGAGTTGTTTTTT. Encoded protein: CTSSFRYTGELFF.

To note about this clonotype: A read error is likely, as this CDR3 ends without the conserved phenylalanine or tryptophan. The V call is TRBV11-1, the J call TRBJ2-1, with D possibly called TRBD1 or TRBD2 (5 bases each). This CDR3 is built from 15 residues. CDR1 is SGHAT, CDR2 FQDESV, per germline (reference sequence). Trimming took 3 bases from V and 3 from J, leaving 12 bases between them. CDR3: CASSLGREGYNEQFS. CDR3 DNA: TGTGCCAGCAGCTTGGGACGGGAAGGCTACAATGAGCAGTTCTCC.

CDR3 DNA: TGCGCCAGCAGCTTGGTAGGGACAAACACCGGCACAGATACGCAGTATTTT. The encoded protein is CASSLVGTNTGTDTQYF. This chain links TRBV5-1 with TRBJ2-3; D is possibly TRBD1 (6 bases). This CDR3 has 17 amino acids. Trimming pared 0 bases from V and 1 base from J, leaving 15 bases between. Per the germline V gene, CDR1 is SGHRS and CDR2 is YFSETQ.

As regards this clonotype: The germline gene is not matched at one end of the junction; a read error may be the cause. The chain uses TRBV6-2 or TRBV6-3 and TRBJ1-6; the match to TRBD1 covers 9 bases. This CDR3 has 15 residues. Germline V gene data show CDR1 as MNHEY and CDR2 as SVGEGT. The CDR3, as DNA: TGTGCCAGGAGTTTGGACAGGGGCGGTAATTCACCCCTCCACTTT. Its translation is CARSLDRGGNSPLHF.

This clonotype was seen many times. This chain's CDR3 is CASSLVGGGEYTQYF. The CDR3, as DNA: TGTGCCAGCAGCTTAGTCGGGGGGGGGGAATATACGCAGTATTTT. This chain links TRBV11-2 with TRBJ2-3, with 8 nucleotides matching TRBD2. V lost 1 base and J lost 7; bases outside the gene matches: 7. CDR1 and CDR2 (germline): SGHAT, FQNNGV. This CDR3 spans 15 amino acids. The full variable domain, with the rest looked up from reference TRBV11-2 and TRBJ2-3, is EAGVAQSPRYKIIEKRQSVAFWCNPISGHATLYWYQQILGQGPKLLIQFQNNGVVDDSQLPKDRFSAERLKGVDSTLKIQPAKLEDSAVYLCASSLVGGGEYTQYFGPGTRLTVL.

A word on this clonotype: Because the CDR3 is missing its conserved closing phenylalanine or tryptophan, this is likely a read error. The chain combines TRBV7-8 with TRBJ2-2, with D possibly matching TRBD1 (6 bases). Trimming left V 5 bases short and J 1 base short, with 11 bases between. This CDR3 has 15 residues. In germline, CDR1 is SGHVS, CDR2 FQNEAQ. DNA of the CDR3: TGTGCCAGCAGCACGCGGACAGTGAACACCGGGGAGCTGTTTTAT. It specifies CASSTRTVNTGELFY.

A single count supports this clonotype. This clone may be a read error of a much larger clone one base away. The chain employs TRBV6-1 and TRBJ2-1; TRBD2 matches 10 bases. From germline, CDR1 is MNHNS and CDR2 SASEGT. The CDR3 length is 14 residues. CDR3 residues: CASSKAGGHNEQSF. The CDR3, as DNA: TGTGCCAGCAGTAAAGCGGGAGGGCACAATGAGCAGTCCTTC.